Each of the 20 T cell receptor beta chains below was sequenced from the same sample in a study of tumor-infiltrating lymphocytes in primary liver carcinoma. A primer matching the constant region was used to make TCR beta cDNA from approximately 500 ng of total RNA. Slightly modified ARM-PCR, run as three nested multiplex PCR rounds, produced the TCR beta libraries. TRBV1-TRBV30 forward and Cbeta reverse primers drove the first two approximately 10-cycle rounds. Using its own MiXCR run on the multiplex PCR reads, TCRdb lists one record per CDR3 protein. Of more than 60,000 distinct CDR3 sequences listed, about 72% are singletons. Co-extracted RNA and DNA came from 20-30 mg of unsorted bulk tissue. Sequenced sample: liver tumor tissue from sampling region 4. Stated subset: tumor region T4, right-lateral pole. Receptor source: a man in his forties or fifties with primary liver carcinoma and hepatitis B virus infection.

The chain employs TRBV4-2 and TRBJ2-3, with 7 bases lining up with TRBD2. This CDR3 region has 19 residues. The germline gives CDR1 LGHNA, CDR2 YNFKEQ. V was clipped by 2 bases and J by 2 bases; unmatched bases: 16. The CDR3 loop is CASSQNLGTSAFNTDTQYF. The CDR3 DNA reads TGTGCCAGCAGCCAAAATCTCGGAACTAGCGCGTTTAACACAGATACGCAGTATTTT.

Here the CDR3 DNA reads TGTGCCAGCAGGGACGTGGGGAGCTCCTATAAGCAGTACTTC. Protein: CASRDVGSSYKQYF. The chain carries TRBV28 and TRBJ2-7; TRBD2 is a possible D gene (5 bases). In germline, CDR1 is MDHEN, CDR2 SYDVKM. Between the trimmed V and J ends, which lost 6 bases and 8 bases, there was a span of 20 bases. CDR3 length: 14 residues.

Comments on this clonotype: No conserved phenylalanine or tryptophan ends this CDR3, so it is likely a read error. The chain couples TRBV11-2 to TRBJ2-2; 10 bases match TRBD2. The CDR3 extends over 17 amino acids. Looked up from germline, CDR1 is SGHAT and CDR2 is FQNNGV. CDR3 nucleotides: TGCGCCAGCAGCGGAGGACTAGCGGAGCGGAACGCCGGGGAGCTGTTTGTC. Its translation is CASSGGLAERNAGELFV.

Concerning this clonotype: The CDR3 carries no conserved terminal phenylalanine or tryptophan, so it likely arises from a read error. The DNA is omitted, as the CDR3 cannot be located on it reliably, and the CDR3 follows TCRdb's listing. V and J are TRBV11-2 and TRBJ2-1; the D call of TRBD2 is as the table states it, not checked on the DNA. Including both end residues, the CDR3 is 16 amino acids long. The germline V gene has CDR1 SGHAT and CDR2 FQNNGV. CDR3 protein: CASSFRLAGDFNEQLS.

Details on this clonotype: It may be a read error: a sequence one base away is much more abundant. The genes are TRBV5-1 and TRBJ2-1, with D tentatively TRBD2 (6 bases). Looked up from germline, CDR1 is SGHRS and CDR2 is YFSETQ. This CDR3 has 16 amino acids. CDR3 amino acids: CASSLAGPREVNEQVF. CDR3 bases: TGCGCCAGCAGCTTGGCCGGTCCGAGGGAGGTGAATGAGCAGGTCTTC.

In the case of this clonotype: Possible read error: a much larger clone is one base away. The chain carries TRBV5-1 and TRBJ1-5; D possibly corresponds to TRBD1 (6 bases). V lost 2 bases to trimming and J lost 5 bases, with 11 bases between them. CDR3 length: 14 amino acids. Germline V gene lookup returns CDR1 SGHRS and CDR2 YFSETQ. The CDR3 is CASSFSGVDQPQHF. As DNA, the CDR3 is TGCGCCAGCAGCTTCTCAGGGGTCGATCAGCCCCAGCATTTT.

Notes on this clonotype: An end of the junction differs from the germline gene, which may be a read error. CDR3 in DNA: TGTGCCAGCGGTGATGGGCGTGGGCCCGGGGAGCTGTTTTTT. This codes for CASGDGRGPGELFF. The chain joins TRBV6-1 to TRBJ2-2, with D unresolved. The CDR3 is made up of 14 amino acids. The germline gives CDR1 MNHNS, CDR2 SASEGT.

The V and J genes are TRBV7-6 and TRBJ2-1; TRBD2 matches 9 bases. The CDR3 spans 14 residues. V was pared by 3 bases and J by 7 bases, with 4 bases of the junction left unmatched. CDR1 is SGHVS, CDR2 FNYEAQ, per germline. The CDR3 DNA reads as TGTGCCAGCAGCTTGGTAGCGGGAGTTAATGAGCAGTTCTTC. It specifies CASSLVAGVNEQFF.

V gene TRBV12-3 or TRBV12-4 combines with J gene TRBJ2-1, with 7 bases fitting TRBD2. The V gene end was trimmed by 11 bases and the J gene end by 16 bases; junction bases not matched to a gene: 14. This CDR3 spans 11 amino acids. The CDR3 DNA follows: TGTGCCTGCGGAAAGAGCGGGATTACATTCTTC. As protein: CACGKSGITFF.

The rearrangement uses TRBV30 and TRBJ2-2; 9 positions agree with TRBD1. Germline V gene sequence: CDR1 GTSNPN, CDR2 SVGIG (reference sequence). Trimming cost V 8 bases and J 7 bases; bases outside gene matches: 8. The CDR3 loop spans 13 amino acids. This chain's CDR3 is CARDREDSGELFF. CDR3 nucleotide sequence: TGTGCCAGGGACAGGGAGGACAGCGGGGAGCTGTTTTTT.

Remarks on this clonotype: Its ends do not fully match the called genes, so a read error is possible. The chain links TRBV11-2 to TRBJ2-5; possibly TRBD2 for D (7 bases). The CDR3 length is 14 residues. The germline V gene has CDR1 SGHAT and CDR2 FQNNGV. The CDR3 is CTSSWGGLRDAQYF. CDR3 nucleotide sequence: TGTACCAGCAGCTGGGGGGGGCTGAGAGATGCCCAGTACTTC.

Details on this clonotype: Mismatch with germline at one junction end may stem from a read error. CDR3 loop: CASSLKQGNTGELFF. The CDR3 coding sequence is TGTGCCAGCAGTCTAAAGCAGGGAAACACTGGGGAGCTGTTTTTT. J is TRBJ2-2 and V is TRBV5-4; a possible D gene is TRBD1 (5 bases). Germline assignment: CDR1 SGHNT and CDR2 YYREEE (reference sequence). This CDR3 has 15 residues.

This clonotype occurred many times. V usage is TRBV12-3 or TRBV12-4 and J usage is TRBJ2-2, with D uncertain. Trimming left V 5 bases short and J 5 bases short, with 6 bases between. The CDR3 extends over 12 amino acids. The CDR3 protein is CASSPETGELFF. Written as DNA, the CDR3 is TGTGCCAGCAGTCCGGAGACCGGGGAGCTGTTTTTT.

This clonotype was detected many times. V and J are TRBV28 and TRBJ2-1; D perhaps matches TRBD2 (5 bases). V was shortened by 5 bases and J by 1 base, with 12 bases between the two germline ends. Germline V gene lookup returns CDR1 MDHEN and CDR2 SYDVKM. The CDR3 is made up of 15 amino acids. The CDR3 DNA sequence: TGTGCCAGCAGTCCCCGGACGGGGTCCTACAATGAGCAGTTCTTC. Amino acids: CASSPRTGSYNEQFF.

The V gene is TRBV29-1, the J gene TRBJ2-2; possibly TRBD2 for D (6 bases). Looked up from germline, CDR1 is SQVTM and CDR2 is ANQGSEA. The CDR3 runs 11 residues. The CDR3 sequence: CYGGNTGELFF. Written as DNA, the CDR3 is TGCTACGGGGGGAACACCGGGGAGCTGTTTTTT.

The rearrangement uses TRBV27 and TRBJ1-5; 9 bases line up with TRBD1. V shed 2 bases and J 7 bases; nucleotides not matched to a gene: 6. CDR3 length: 15 residues. Germline loops: CDR1 MNHEY, CDR2 SMNVEV (reference sequence). The CDR3 loop is CASSLGQGLEQPQHF. DNA for the CDR3: TGTGCCAGCAGTTTAGGACAGGGGTTGGAGCAGCCCCAGCATTTT.

At least ten counts were recorded for this clonotype. The chain is built from TRBV13 and TRBJ2-3; TRBD2 aligns across 7 bases. V was clipped by 0 bases and J by 2 bases; unmatched bases: 5. The CDR3 has 16 residues. CDR1 is PRHDT, CDR2 FYEKMQ, per germline (reference sequence). For the CDR3, the DNA is TGTGCCAGCAGCTTAGGTTCTAGCGGCTACACAGATACGCAGTATTTT. It yields the protein CASSLGSSGYTDTQYF. Together with reference TRBV13 and TRBJ2-3, the CDR3 gives the full variable domain: AAGVIQSPRHLIKEKRETATLKCYPIPRHDTVYWYQQGPGQDPQFLISFYEKMQSDKGSIPDRFSAQQFSDYHSELNMSSLELGDSALYFCASSLGSSGYTDTQYFGPGTRLTVL.

This clonotype was recorded a few times. The chain is built from TRBV2 and TRBJ1-6, with TRBD1 identical over 8 bases. The V and J ends lost 11 bases and 8 bases, in that order; junction bases with no gene match: 8. The CDR3 has 13 amino acids. Germline V gene lookup returns CDR1 SNHLY and CDR2 FYNNEI. The CDR3 sequence: CASLQGEDSPLHF. The CDR3 coding sequence is TGTGCCTCCTTACAGGGGGAAGATTCACCCCTCCACTTT.

A note on this clonotype: Since no conserved phenylalanine or tryptophan closes the CDR3, a read error is the likely cause. The chain links TRBV5-4 to TRBJ1-2, with D tentatively TRBD1 (5 bases). V dropped 7 bases and J dropped 7 bases, with 23 bases sitting between them. CDR1 SGHNT and CDR2 YYREEE come from the germline V gene (reference sequence). This CDR3 is 15 amino acids long. CDR3 region: CASAPGREWSFGYTL. CDR3 bases: TGTGCCAGCGCCCCGGGGCGGGAGTGGAGCTTTGGCTACACCCTC.

This clonotype has only a few counts. This may arise from a read error, as a much more abundant clone is one base away. The chain carries TRBV10-3 and TRBJ2-3, with TRBD2 matching 8 bases. This CDR3 spans 15 amino acids. The germline gives CDR1 ENHRY, CDR2 SYGVKD. In DNA form, the CDR3 reads TGTACCATCACGGGGCTAGCGGGCAGCACAGATACGCAGTATTTT. Translation gives CTITGLAGSTDTQYF.